This is a list of T cell receptor beta chains from one sample in a study of blood T cell repertoires in COVID-19. Using immunoSEQ multiplex PCR, the repertoire was profiled, and TCRdb retains in-frame clones only, with some absent. This repertoire shows 250,000 to 350,000 clones, around nine tenths found once; its top ten account for more than 3%. Sequencing was done on a sample of peripheral blood. The source is a woman between 50 and 59 years old with active or convalescent COVID-19. Both conserved end residues are part of each CDR3. The D gene is left open where the match is weak. A clone size is listed for some rows: how often the clone was seen (once, few, many), or a class if it is expanded.

abundance	d_gene	v_gene	j_gene	CDR3nt	CDR3aa
NA	NA	TRBV7-9	TRBJ1-1	TGTGCCAGCAGCCACAGTCAAGGCACTGAAGCTTTCTTT	CASSHSQGTEAFF
NA	NA	TRBV4-1	TRBJ2-2	TGCGCCAGCAGCCAAGACCTGTCCGGGACCGGGGAGCTGTTTTTT	CASSQDLSGTGELFF
once	TRBD1	TRBV12-5	TRBJ1-2	TGTGCTAGTGGTTTGGTAGGGGGCAGGGATGACGGCTACACCTTC	CASGLVGGRDDGYTF
once	NA	TRBV7-2	TRBJ1-2	TGTGCCAGCAGCCACGAGGTGCCTTTTAACTATGGCTACACCTTC	CASSHEVPFNYGYTF
NA	NA	TRBV28	TRBJ2-4	TGTGCCAGCAGCCCCCAGGGGAGGGCGAGGGACATTCAGTACTTC	CASSPQGRARDIQYF
NA	TRBD1	TRBV5-1	TRBJ1-1	TGCGCCAGCAGCTTAGGGGACAGGACCACCTGGGGCACTGAAGCTTTCTTT	CASSLGDRTTWGTEAFF
NA	TRBD1	TRBV27	TRBJ1-2	TGTGCCAGCAGCCCCCGGGACAGTCAGAATGGCTACACCTTC	CASSPRDSQNGYTF
once	TRBD2	TRBV2	TRBJ2-1	TGTGCCAGCGGTCTAGCGGGTTTCTACAATGAGCAGTTCTTC	CASGLAGFYNEQFF
NA	TRBD1	TRBV28	TRBJ1-5	TGTGCCAGCAGTTTATGGACAGGGGATTTGAGGCAGCCCCAGCATTTT	CASSLWTGDLRQPQHF
NA	NA	TRBV9	TRBJ2-3	TGTGCCAGCAGCGCCCTAGAAAAAGGTGGCAGCGATACGCAGTATTTT	CASSALEKGGSDTQYF
NA	TRBD1	TRBV18	TRBJ1-1	TGTGCCAGCTCAGCAGGGGGCCGGGGCACTGAAGCTTTCTTT	CASSAGGRGTEAFF
once	NA	TRBV12-3/TRBV12-4	TRBJ2-7	TGTGCCAGCAGTTTAGTCCAGGGCAACGAGCAGTACTTC	CASSLVQGNEQYF
NA	TRBD1	TRBV2	TRBJ2-7	TGTGCCAGCAGAACGGGACAGGGGGGCTACGAGCAGTACTTC	CASRTGQGGYEQYF
NA	NA	TRBV12-3/TRBV12-4	TRBJ1-2	TGTGCCAGCAGTGGGAGTCGTTATGGCTACACCTTC	CASSGSRYGYTF
NA	NA	TRBV3-1/TRBV3-2	TRBJ1-1	TGTGCCAGCAGCCAAGGGTCAGGATTCACTGAAGCTTTCTTT	CASSQGSGFTEAFF
NA	TRBD1	TRBV28	TRBJ2-7	TGTGCCAGCAGTCCGCTGGGTGCGACAGGGACGACCTACGAGCAGTACTTC	CASSPLGATGTTYEQYF
NA	NA	TRBV5-5	TRBJ1-2	TGTGCCAGCAGCTTCAGGGCACAAGACGGCTACACCTTC	CASSFRAQDGYTF
NA	TRBD1	TRBV11-1	TRBJ2-3	TGTGCCAGCAGATCTACAGGGGGGCATACGCAGTATTTT	CASRSTGGHTQYF
NA	TRBD1	TRBV30	TRBJ1-6	TGTGCCTGTGGACAGGGTGCTTCACTTGATTCACCCCTCCACTTT	CACGQGASLDSPLHF
NA	TRBD2	TRBV30	TRBJ2-4	TGTGCCTGGAGCCGTAGCGGGGGGGCCTCGGCCAAAAACATTCAGTACTTC	CAWSRSGGASAKNIQYF
NA	TRBD2	TRBV10-3	TRBJ2-1	TGTGCCATCAGTGAGAGTCTAGCGGGAGCCTACAATGAGCAGTTCTTC	CAISESLAGAYNEQFF
NA	NA	TRBV28	TRBJ2-7	TGTGCCAGCAGTACCATACTCCCGTCCTTCGAGCAGTACTTC	CASSTILPSFEQYF
NA	TRBD1	TRBV14	TRBJ1-1	TGTGCCAGCAGCCCGGACAGGGGATTAAACACTGAAGCTTTCTTT	CASSPDRGLNTEAFF
NA	NA	TRBV9	TRBJ1-2	TGTGCCAGCAGCGTAGTAAACAGGGTAGACTATGGCTACACCTTC	CASSVVNRVDYGYTF
NA	TRBD1	TRBV27	TRBJ1-1	TGTGCGAGCAGGACAGGGAACACTGAAGCTTTCTTT	CASRTGNTEAFF
NA	TRBD2	TRBV5-1	TRBJ2-2	TGCGCCAGCAGCACTCCGGGACTAGCGACCGGGGAGCTGTTTTTT	CASSTPGLATGELFF
NA	NA	TRBV7-9	TRBJ2-7	TGTGCCAGCAGCGCTGGCCCTGGAAGGAGCGAGCAGTACTTC	CASSAGPGRSEQYF
NA	NA	TRBV3-1/TRBV3-2	TRBJ2-7	TGTGCCAGCAGCCAAGATAGATGCCCTAGAAGCTCCTACGAGCAGTACTTC	CASSQDRCPRSSYEQYF
NA	TRBD2	TRBV7-3	TRBJ2-1	TGTGCCAGCAGCACCTCCGGGACTAGCATAACAGCGCAGTTCTTC	CASSTSGTSITAQFF
NA	TRBD2	TRBV2	TRBJ2-3	TGTGCCAGCAGTAAAAAACCGCCGAGAGGACTAGCGGTCCCTAGCACAGATACGCAGTATTTT	CASSKKPPRGLAVPSTDTQYF
NA	NA	TRBV6-5	TRBJ1-2	TGTGCCAGCAGTTACCAGGGTGACGGCTACACCTTC	CASSYQGDGYTF
NA	NA	TRBV3-1/TRBV3-2	TRBJ2-3	TGTGCCAGCAGCCAAGATTTGGGCGGGGGCCCCACAGATACGCAGTATTTT	CASSQDLGGGPTDTQYF
NA	NA	TRBV27	TRBJ1-2	TGTGCCAGCAGTTTACGCAACATTAACTATGGCTACACCTTC	CASSLRNINYGYTF
NA	NA	TRBV6-6	TRBJ2-7	TGTGCCAGCAGGACTTCTGGTCGCGAGCAGTACTTC	CASRTSGREQYF
NA	NA	TRBV7-9	TRBJ1-2	TGTGCCAGCAGCTTAGGTGGGCCCTATGGCTACACCTTC	CASSLGGPYGYTF
NA	TRBD1	TRBV7-2	TRBJ2-7	TGTGCCAGCAGCTTAGCGGGACAGAACTACGAGCAGTACTTC	CASSLAGQNYEQYF
NA	NA	TRBV28	TRBJ1-4	TGTGCCAGCAGCCTAAGGGGCCTTAATGAAAAACTGTTTTTT	CASSLRGLNEKLFF
NA	TRBD2	TRBV6-6	TRBJ2-7	TGTGCCAGCAGCGGAAGGACTAGCGGGAACTACGAGCAGTACTTC	CASSGRTSGNYEQYF
NA	NA	TRBV6-1	TRBJ1-4	TGTGCCAGCAGTGAGGCAGGGGCCAGAGAAAAACTGTTTTTT	CASSEAGAREKLFF
NA	TRBD2	TRBV7-2	TRBJ2-3	TGTGCCAGCAGATCTAGCGGGACCGTAGATACGCAGTATTTT	CASRSSGTVDTQYF
once	TRBD2	TRBV3-1/TRBV3-2	TRBJ2-1	TGTGCCAGCAGCCGGGTTAGCGGGAGTCAGAATGAGCAGTTCTTC	CASSRVSGSQNEQFF
NA	NA	TRBV9	TRBJ1-6	TGTGCCAGCAGCGTAAACTGGGGGGACAATTCACCCCTCCACTTT	CASSVNWGDNSPLHF